Listed here are 25 T cell receptor beta chains from one sample, sequenced in a study of blood T cell repertoires in COVID-19. Libraries were prepared by immunoSEQ multiplex PCR; TCRdb keeps only in-frame clonotypes and omits some of them. The data show approximately 220,000 clones, 86% seen once. Sequenced input: PBMCs or T cells enriched from blood (not recorded which). Every receptor here comes from a young woman who had been exposed to COVID-19.

The chain employs TRBV11-2 and TRBJ2-5, with D hard to call. V was cut by 1 base and J by 5 bases, with 8 bases left in between. Germline CDR1 is SGHAT and CDR2 is FQNNGV. The CDR3 is 13 amino acids. The CDR3 nucleotides are TGTGCCAGCAGCTTAGTTCGGGTGGAGACCCAGTACTTC. This translates into CASSLVRVETQYF.

The J gene is TRBJ2-3, the V gene TRBV19, with TRBD2 matching over 9 bases. Germline V gene lookup returns CDR1 LNHDA and CDR2 SQIVND (reference sequence). V shed 6 bases, J shed 1 base, and the junction held 5 bases outside the gene matches. The CDR3 totals 15 residues. The CDR3 protein is CASSLAGWGTDTQYF. For the CDR3, the DNA is TGTGCCAGTAGCCTAGCGGGGTGGGGCACAGATACGCAGTATTTT.

This sequence joins TRBV21-1 and TRBJ2-2; the table's D call of TRBD1 was not tested on the DNA. TRBV21-1 is assigned pseudogene status. The CDR3 extends over 18 amino acids. The DNA for the CDR3 is TGTGCCAGCAGGGGGCCCGATTTGACAGGGAAGGACACCGGGGAGCTGTTTTTT. Amino acid sequence: CASRGPDLTGKDTGELFF.

The chain employs TRBV19 and TRBJ2-4, with 7 bases identical to TRBD2. Germline CDR1 is LNHDA and CDR2 is SQIVND (reference sequence). After removal of 5 bases from V and 0 bases from J, the junction contained 7 bases not matched to a gene. This CDR3 comprises 16 residues. CDR3 residues: CASSPGTTLAKNIQYF. CDR3 nucleotides: TGTGCCAGTAGTCCCGGGACTACCCTAGCCAAAAACATTCAGTACTTC.

The rearrangement joins TRBV10-2 to TRBJ2-7, with TRBD2 matching over 13 bases. Germline CDR1 WSHSY, CDR2 SAAADI. Trimming at V came to 5 bases and at J to 0 bases, leaving 4 bases not matched to a gene. The CDR3 totals 16 residues. CDR3 bases: TGCGCCAGCAGTTTCACTAGCGGGGGGGCCTCCTACGAGCAGTACTTC. This codes for CASSFTSGGASYEQYF.

The chain uses TRBV5-1 and TRBJ1-4; no reliable D call. Germline V CDR1 and CDR2: SGHRS, YFSETQ. V lost 3 bases, J lost 3 bases, and 9 bases lay in between. The length of the CDR3 is 14 residues. CDR3 amino acids: CASSYGSPNEKLFF. In nucleotides, the CDR3 is TGCGCCAGCAGCTATGGGAGCCCTAATGAAAAACTGTTTTTT.

The CDR3 DNA is TGTGCCAGTAGTATTCGTACTCACAATGAGCAGTTCTTC. Translation: CASSIRTHNEQFF. The gene calls are TRBV19 and TRBJ2-1; the D is unclear. CDR3 size: 13 residues. V lost 3 bases, J lost 5 bases, and 8 bases lay in between. The germline V gene has CDR1 LNHDA and CDR2 SQIVND (reference sequence).

The J gene is TRBJ1-5, the V gene TRBV7-9; TRBD1 is a possible D gene (5 bases). Trimming took off 2 bases at V and 3 bases at J, with 8 bases between the two ends. Germline V gene sequence: CDR1 SEHNR, CDR2 FQNEAQ (reference sequence). This CDR3 comprises 14 residues. CDR3 region: CASSLPDINQPQHF. The CDR3 DNA reads as TGTGCCAGCAGCTTACCGGACATCAATCAGCCCCAGCATTTT.

This rearrangement joins TRBV24-1 to TRBJ1-3; TRBD1 matches at 8 bases. Germline-derived CDR1 and CDR2 are KGHDR and SFDVKD. Trimming removed 5 bases from V and 0 bases from J; junction bases left unmatched: 5. This CDR3 is 16 amino acids long. CDR3 DNA sequence: TGTGCCACCAGTGGACAGGGGCCTTACTCTGGAAACACCATATATTTT. Protein sequence: CATSGQGPYSGNTIYF.

This CDR3 is CASSPTSGIQETQYF. Written as DNA, the CDR3 is TGTGCCAGCTCACCTACTAGCGGAATCCAAGAGACCCAGTACTTC. The rearrangement joins TRBV18 to TRBJ2-5, with 8 bases lining up with TRBD2. With 3 bases clipped from V and 1 base from J, the junction kept 4 bases outside the gene matches. From germline, CDR1 is KGHSH and CDR2 LQKENI. The CDR3 is 15 amino acids.

This chain joins TRBV27 and TRBJ1-3, with a weak D call TRBD1 (5 bases). The CDR3 covers 18 residues. Germline-derived CDR1 and CDR2 are MNHEY and SMNVEV (reference sequence). V shed 3 bases and J shed 0 bases, with 18 bases lying between them. The CDR3 loop is CASSFNGGIAHSGNTIYF. The CDR3 coding sequence is TGTGCCAGCAGTTTTAATGGGGGGATAGCTCACTCTGGAAACACCATATATTTT.

This clone was counted a few times. The chain joins TRBV28 to TRBJ2-7, with 9 bases identical to TRBD1. The CDR3 spans 15 residues. CDR1 and CDR2 from the germline V gene are MDHEN and SYDVKM. V dropped 6 bases and J dropped 5; count of bases not matched to a gene: 11. Here the CDR3 DNA reads TGTGCCAGCAGATCCGCCGGGACAGGGACTGACGAGCAGTACTTC. This codes for CASRSAGTGTDEQYF.

This clone was counted a single time. Additional DNA sequences in this sample encode the identical CDR3. V usage is TRBV10-3 and J usage is TRBJ2-7; maybe TRBD2 (6 bases). The germline V gene encodes CDR1 ENHRY and CDR2 SYGVKD. This CDR3 is built from 13 residues. V was cut by 0 bases and J by 6 bases, with 9 bases left in between. The CDR3 sequence: CAISESGGLEQYF. In DNA, the CDR3 is TGTGCCATCAGTGAGTCGGGAGGCCTCGAGCAGTACTTC.

DNA for the CDR3: TGTGCCACCAGCAGTACTAGCGGGGGGGCAATAAACAATGAGCAGTTCTTC. Amino acid sequence: CATSSTSGGAINNEQFF. V and J are TRBV15 and TRBJ2-1; the match to TRBD2 covers 13 bases. The CDR3 is 17 residues long. V trimming: 3 bases; J trimming: 5 bases; junction bases outside the gene matches: 7. Germline V CDR1 and CDR2: LNHNV, YYDKDF (reference sequence). Drawing the rest from reference TRBV15 and TRBJ2-1, the complete variable domain is DAMVIQNPRYQVTQFGKPVTLSCSQTLNHNVMYWYQQKSSQAPKLLFHYYDKDFNNEADTPDNFQSRRPNTSFCFLDIRSPGLGDTAMYLCATSSTSGGAINNEQFFGPGTRLTVL.

This chain connects TRBV7-2 to TRBJ1-2; perhaps TRBD1 as D (6 bases). Trimming stripped 5 bases from V and 2 bases from J, with 15 bases between. CDR3 length: 15 amino acids. In germline, CDR1 is SGHTA, CDR2 FQGNSA. CDR3 sequence (DNA): TGTGCCAGCAGCACCATCCCCGGGACAAACTATGGCTACACCTTC. This sequence encodes CASSTIPGTNYGYTF.

The rearrangement uses TRBV11-2 and TRBJ1-4; tentatively, D is TRBD1 (5 bases). CDR1 is SGHAT, CDR2 FQNNGV, per germline. This CDR3 region has 14 residues. Trimming removed 3 bases from V and 8 bases from J, with 13 bases in between. CDR3 bases: TGTGCCAGCAGCTTCGACAGCTACGGCGAAAAACTGTTTTTT. Translating it yields CASSFDSYGEKLFF. Using reference TRBV11-2 and TRBJ1-4 for the parts outside the CDR3, the full variable domain is EAGVAQSPRYKIIEKRQSVAFWCNPISGHATLYWYQQILGQGPKLLIQFQNNGVVDDSQLPKDRFSAERLKGVDSTLKIQPAKLEDSAVYLCASSFDSYGEKLFFGSGTQLSVL.

The chain links TRBV24-1 to TRBJ1-4, with D perhaps TRBD1 (5 bases). V shed 2 bases and J shed 7 bases, with 13 bases lying between them. Looked up from germline, CDR1 is KGHDR and CDR2 is SFDVKD. This CDR3 has 15 residues. The CDR3 region is CATSDSQGGAEKLFF. CDR3 sequence (DNA): TGTGCCACCAGTGATTCCCAGGGAGGTGCTGAAAAACTGTTTTTT.

V gene TRBV5-1 combines with J gene TRBJ2-2, with D hard to call. V lost 0 bases and J lost 2, with 8 bases in between. The CDR3 is 15 residues long. Germline V lookup: CDR1 SGHRS, CDR2 YFSETQ. CDR3 sequence reads: CASSLAGVNTGELFF. DNA of the CDR3: TGCGCCAGCAGCTTGGCTGGAGTTAACACCGGGGAGCTGTTTTTT.

This chain joins TRBV6-1 and TRBJ1-2; maybe TRBD1 (6 bases). V shed 1 base and J shed 5 bases, with 17 bases lying between them. The CDR3 extends over 16 amino acids. Germline CDR1 is MNHNS and CDR2 is SASEGT. The DNA of the CDR3 is TGTGCCAGCAGTGAAGGCAGGTGGACAGCTGCATATGGCTACACCTTC. Its translation is CASSEGRWTAAYGYTF.

CDR3 loop: CASSLGGSKSSYEQYF. In DNA form, the CDR3 reads TGCGCCAGCAGCTTGGGGGGCAGCAAGAGCTCCTACGAGCAGTACTTC. The chain uses TRBV5-1 and TRBJ2-7, with D possibly being TRBD1 (5 bases). V was pared by 0 bases and J by 0 bases, with 13 bases between. Germline CDR1 and CDR2: SGHRS and YFSETQ. The CDR3 spans 16 residues.

The chain has TRBV20-1 and TRBJ1-4; D possibly corresponds to TRBD1 (5 bases). V lost 3 bases, J lost 11 bases, and 16 bases lay in between. CDR1 DFQATT and CDR2 SNEGSKA come from the germline V gene (reference sequence). This CDR3 region has 13 residues. CDR3 loop: CSASNLGGWKLFF. The DNA for the CDR3 is TGCAGTGCTAGTAATTTGGGGGGGTGGAAACTGTTTTTT.

Here the CDR3 reads CASSKLLTSGGDKGELFF. In DNA, the CDR3 is TGTGCCAGCAGCAAACTTTTAACTAGCGGGGGCGACAAGGGGGAGCTGTTTTTT. This chain joins TRBV21-1 and TRBJ2-2; TRBD2 is the table's D call, not checked against the DNA. TRBV21-1 is recorded as a pseudogene. The CDR3 totals 18 residues.

CDR3 DNA: TGTGCCAGCCGCCGATACCGACAGGGTACAAACTATGGCTACACCTTC. It encodes CASRRYRQGTNYGYTF. The chain joins TRBV2 to TRBJ1-2; 7 bases are shared with TRBD1. Germline V lookup: CDR1 SNHLY, CDR2 FYNNEI. V gave up 8 bases and J gave up 2 bases; unmatched junction bases: 14. This CDR3 is built from 16 residues.

The chain employs TRBV7-9 and TRBJ1-3, with D perhaps matching TRBD1 (6 bases). Trimming pared 4 bases from V and 3 bases from J, leaving 13 bases between. This CDR3 is 15 amino acids long. Germline V gives CDR1 SEHNR, CDR2 FQNEAQ (reference sequence). The CDR3 here is CASSSDRTYGNTIYF. CDR3 in DNA: TGTGCCAGCAGCTCTGACAGGACTTATGGAAACACCATATATTTT.

The CDR3, as DNA: TGCAGCGTTGAGGGGCGACAGGCCTACGAGCAGTACTTC. Amino acid sequence: CSVEGRQAYEQYF. The chain is built from TRBV29-1 and TRBJ2-7; TRBD1 might be the D (6 bases). Trimming stripped 3 bases from V and 2 bases from J, with 11 bases between. The CDR3 is made up of 13 amino acids. Germline V lookup: CDR1 SQVTM, CDR2 ANQGSEA.